This T cell receptor beta chain derives from a study of brain T cells in children with intractable seizures. This CDR3 comprises 12 residues. Germline V gene data show CDR1 as MNHNY and CDR2 as SVGAGI (reference sequence). Trimming cost V 10 bases and J 6 bases, with 12 bases left between them. TCRdb's table, derived via immunoSEQ multiplex PCR, lists solely in-frame clones and lacks some. The sample has 300,000 to 400,000 clones, approximately 93% seen once. Described time point: blood from clinic visit 5 months post-surgery; TSC patient then seizure free. Sequencing was limited to surgery cases with top T cell transcript signatures in brain tissue.

The V call is TRBV6-6, the J call TRBJ2-2; no firm D call. The sequence derives from a boy younger than two with tuberous sclerosis and intractable seizures. The sample here was peripheral blood, taken about 5 months after surgery. CDR3 in DNA: TGTGCCATCCTTAGGTCTGCCGGGGAGCTGTTTTTT. This sequence encodes CAILRSAGELFF.